One T cell receptor beta chain is described in this entry. Its antigen is as yet unknown. Enrollment shut out patients with autoimmune disease history or systemic immunosuppression. The CDR3 is 17 amino acids. The J segment lost 5 bases and the V segment lost 4 bases, leaving 15 bases of the junction unmatched. In germline, CDR1 is SGHRS, CDR2 YFSETQ. The data stem from a study of OX40 agonist ivuxolimab in advanced cancers. Study overall: The patients' treatment was ivuxolimab, an agonistic anti-OX40 (CD134) antibody.

TCRdb's copy holds only in-frame clones and misses some; the assay was immunoSEQ multiplex PCR. The sample contains about 13,000 clones, around 81% of which appear only once. General study results and limits: Expanded clones belonging to CD8+ T cells outnumbered, on average, those of CD4+.

The starting material was CD4+ or CD8+ T cells sorted from blood, obtained in a trial of the OX40 agonist ivuxolimab. The rearrangement joins TRBV5-1 to TRBJ2-1; TRBD2 matches at 7 bases. This clonotype was sampled from an adult with an advanced solid tumor such as melanoma, head and neck, liver or kidney cancer. CDR3 region: CASSQTKMERDHNEQFF. The CDR3 region has the DNA TGCGCCAGCAGCCAGACAAAAATGGAGCGGGATCACAATGAGCAGTTCTTC.